This TCR beta chain came from a study of shared clonotypes between healthy human individuals. Replicate PCRs for sorted subsets used about 200 ng DNA; this equaled 25,000 to 35,000 T cell genomes. Per the original methods: Junction-only immunoSEQ sequences carried no quality scores, so filtering differed. Sequenced by immunoSEQ multiplex PCR; TCRdb stores in-frame clones only, minus some. V and J calls and clone size come straight from that table; D and trimming were deduced from the DNA. The table records some 2,100,000 clones, roughly 91% of them present only once. Study-level points and caveats: Owing to a small donor count, the genetic and exposure-history diversity represented was limited. Generation of non-shared clonotypes was less probable than generation of clonotypes shared by all four donors.

In the naive CD8 group, cells lacked CD45RO and were positively selected for CCR7, so terminally differentiated effector memory CD45RA+ cells were left out. V lost 3 bases and J 0 bases, leaving 15 bases between the germline ends. The germline V gene has CDR1 KGHSH and CDR2 LQKENI. The CDR3 spans 17 residues. As concerns this clone: Its cognate antigen is unknown.

The rearrangement links TRBV18 to TRBJ1-3; TRBD1 might be the D (5 bases). Sequences were obtained from naive CD8+ T cells from PBMCs. This TCR was sampled from a man younger than 30 in good health. Some clones in this sample may be carry-over from other donors' samples. The CDR3 region is CASSPDPRDGSGNTIYF. In DNA form, the CDR3 reads TGTGCCAGCTCACCTGACCCCCGGGACGGCTCTGGAAACACCATATATTTT.